The T cell receptor beta chain described here comes from a study of circulating and synovial CD4+ cells in juvenile arthritis. Samples derive from patients with active juvenile idiopathic arthritis. CDR1 is MNHEY, CDR2 SVGAGI, per germline. The CDR3 contains 13 residues. V trimming: 5 bases; J trimming: 7 bases; junction bases outside the gene matches: 7. Profiled with immunoSEQ multiplex PCR; TCRdb holds only in-frame clones, not every one. The table records 30,000 or so clones, 90% to 95% of them present only once. This sequence joins TRBV6-5 and TRBJ2-7; 8 bases match TRBD1. The receptor was derived from a human donor with juvenile idiopathic arthritis. The material sequenced was CD4+ T cells from blood. CDR3 in amino acids: CASSRNTGGEQYF. In DNA, the CDR3 is TGTGCCAGCAGTAGGAATACAGGGGGGGAGCAGTACTTC.